Following are 5 T cell receptor beta chains from one sample sequenced in a study of CD8+CD57+ T cells in acquired aplastic anemia. In patients chosen for sequencing, flow cytometry had shown CD8+CD57+ cell expansion. Profiling of TCR beta VDJ combinations and CDR3 sequences used genomic DNA as template. TCRdb passed the reads through MiXCR, listing each CDR3 protein once. The table has under 350,000 distinct CDR3 sequences, 56% seen once. Sample: sorted CD4+, CD8+, or CD8+CD57+ T cells (not recorded which) from PBMCs. The source of these receptors is a human donor with aplastic anemia.

This clonotype was recorded many times. The CDR3, as DNA: TGTGCCAGCACTCAGGGTCCGGCGGGGGGGCAGAATGAGCAGTTCTTC. Amino acids: CASTQGPAGGQNEQFF. The V call is TRBV9, the J call TRBJ2-1; 9 nucleotides line up with TRBD2. The CDR3 has 16 amino acids. The junction had 14 bases not matched to a gene; V was cut back by 6 bases and J by 7 bases. Germline loops: CDR1 SGDLS, CDR2 YYNGEE. Full variable domain (missing parts from reference TRBV9 and TRBJ2-1): DSGVTQTPKHLITATGQRVTLRCSPRSGDLSVYWYQQSLDQGLQFLIQYYNGEERAKGNILERFSAQQFPDLHSELNLSSLELGDSALYFCASTQGPAGGQNEQFFGPGTRLTVL.

This chain connects TRBV7-2 to TRBJ1-2, with 11 bases matching TRBD1. This CDR3 comprises 16 residues. Trimming at V came to 5 bases and at J to 7 bases, leaving 12 bases not matched to a gene. CDR1 SGHTA and CDR2 FQGNSA come from the germline V gene. DNA for the CDR3: TGTGCCAGCAGCAAACCGGGACAGGGGGTTAGCGGTGGCTACACCTTC. It is translated as CASSKPGQGVSGGYTF. Variable domain in full (rest from reference TRBV7-2 and TRBJ1-2): GAGVSQSPSNKVTEKGKDVELRCDPISGHTALYWYRQSLGQGLEFLIYFQGNSAPDKSGLPSDRFSAERTGGSVSTLTIQRTQQEDSAVYLCASSKPGQGVSGGYTFGSGTRLTVV.

This chain uses TRBV20-1 with TRBJ2-7; weak D call: TRBD1 (6 bases). The length of the CDR3 is 12 residues. Germline loops: CDR1 DFQATT, CDR2 SNEGSKA (reference sequence). Trimming took off 7 bases at V and 0 bases at J, with 10 bases between the two ends. CDR3 nucleotide sequence: TGCAGTGGTGGGACAAACTCCTACGAGCAGTACTTC. This gives the protein CSGGTNSYEQYF.

The chain links TRBV7-2 to TRBJ2-7, with 10 positions matching TRBD1. The germline CDR1 and CDR2 sequences are SGHTA and FQGNSA. The CDR3 spans 16 residues. Losses at the gene ends were 5 bases for V and 2 bases for J; bases not matched to a gene: 9. In DNA form, the CDR3 reads TGTGCCAGCAGCCAGCTTGGACAGGGGGTTCCCTACGAGCAGTACTTC. It specifies CASSQLGQGVPYEQYF.

J is TRBJ2-3 and V is TRBV15; 8 bases agree with TRBD1. Germline CDR1 LNHNV, CDR2 YYDKDF (reference sequence). This CDR3 comprises 18 residues. J was trimmed by 4 bases and V by 3 bases; bases with no gene match: 15. The CDR3 nucleotides read TGTGCCACCAGCAGCTTAAACGGCAGGGGGCTGGCGTCAGATACGCAGTATTTT. This translates into CATSSLNGRGLASDTQYF.